Listed below are T cell receptor beta chains from one sample, sequenced in a study of blood T cell repertoires in COVID-19. The repertoire was sequenced with immunoSEQ multiplex PCR; TCRdb's copy has only in-frame clones and lacks some. The table lists about 140,000 clones, 80% to 90% of them singletons. Sequenced: peripheral blood. The receptors stem from a woman in her fifties or sixties with acute or convalescent COVID-19. The CDR3 runs from the conserved cysteine through the conserved F or W. A D gene is named only where the DNA matches it firmly. Clone size is given for some rows only: seen once, a few or many times, or a class if the clone is expanded.

. | . | 13 | TRBJ1-2 | TRBV27 | CASSLTVNYGYTF | TGTGCCAGCAGTCTGACAGTTAACTATGGCTACACCTTC
TRBD1 | . | 15 | TRBJ1-2 | TRBV7-6 | CASSLDRGLSSGYTF | TGTGCCAGCAGCCTCGACAGGGGACTATCCTCTGGCTACACCTTC
TRBD1 | once | 13 | TRBJ1-2 | TRBV25-1 | CASTRQGTYGYTF | TGTGCCAGCACCAGACAGGGTACCTATGGCTACACCTTC
. | once | 17 | TRBJ1-1 | TRBV4-2 | CASSQDIEGARHTEAFF | TGTGCCAGCAGCCAAGATATCGAAGGGGCCAGACACACTGAAGCTTTCTTT
TRBD2 | . | 15 | TRBJ2-7 | TRBV29-1 | CSVEHGTSGTYEQYF | TGCAGCGTTGAACACGGGACTAGCGGGACCTACGAGCAGTACTTC
TRBD1 | . | 15 | TRBJ1-6 | TRBV9 | CASSVNRGRNSPLHF | TGTGCCAGCAGCGTAAACAGGGGGCGGAATTCACCCCTCCACTTT
TRBD2 | . | 17 | TRBJ2-1 | TRBV7-6 | CASSLHTSGSSYNEQFF | TGTGCCAGCAGCTTACACACTAGCGGGAGCTCCTACAATGAGCAGTTCTTC
TRBD1 | . | 17 | TRBJ1-5 | TRBV6-1 | CASSVNRGRGSNQPQHF | TGTGCCAGCAGTGTAAACAGGGGGCGAGGGAGCAATCAGCCCCAGCATTTT
TRBD1 | few | 12 | TRBJ1-2 | TRBV19 | CASGQGSWGYTF | TGTGCCAGCGGACAGGGCTCTTGGGGCTACACCTTC
. | . | 14 | TRBJ1-6 | TRBV7-9 | CASSLGYSNSPLHF | TGTGCCAGCAGCTTAGGGTATAGTAATTCACCCCTCCACTTT
TRBD1 | . | 15 | TRBJ1-5 | TRBV2 | CASSGDRQGGQPQHF | TGTGCCAGCAGTGGAGATAGACAGGGAGGTCAGCCCCAGCATTTT
. | . | 13 | TRBJ2-2 | TRBV9 | CASSVAYSGELFF | TGTGCCAGCAGCGTAGCCTACTCCGGGGAGCTGTTTTTT
. | . | 15 | TRBJ2-2 | TRBV9 | CASSETLPGAGELFF | TGTGCCAGCAGCGAGACCCTACCAGGGGCCGGGGAGCTGTTTTTT
TRBD1 | . | 14 | TRBJ1-4 | TRBV5-1 | CASSRDRASEKLFF | TGCGCCAGCAGCCGGGACAGGGCCAGTGAAAAACTGTTTTTT
. | few | 15 | TRBJ2-2 | TRBV9 | CASSVDYRGTGELFF | TGTGCCAGCAGCGTGGACTACAGGGGAACCGGGGAGCTGTTTTTT
. | . | 13 | TRBJ1-5 | TRBV12-5 | CASGREDNQPQHF | TGTGCTAGTGGGAGAGAGGACAATCAGCCCCAGCATTTT
TRBD1 | . | 16 | TRBJ2-7 | TRBV9 | CASSSRDRDFSYEQYF | TGTGCCAGCAGCTCCCGGGACAGGGATTTTTCCTACGAGCAGTACTTC
. | . | 12 | TRBJ2-1 | TRBV27 | CASSPTYNEQFF | TGTGCCAGCAGTCCCACCTACAATGAGCAGTTCTTC
TRBD1 | . | 14 | TRBJ2-7 | TRBV6-2/TRBV6-3 | CASSYGTGGYEQYF | TGTGCCAGCAGTTACGGGACAGGGGGCTACGAGCAGTACTTC
TRBD1 | once | 14 | TRBJ1-5 | TRBV7-9 | CASSPGTGDQPQHF | TGTGCCAGCAGCCCCGGGACAGGAGATCAGCCCCAGCATTTT
TRBD1 | . | 14 | TRBJ2-7 | TRBV27 | CASSPDDREWEQYF | TGTGCCAGCAGTCCCGACGACAGGGAGTGGGAGCAGTACTTC
. | . | 13 | TRBJ1-5 | TRBV24-1 | CATQDSRNQPQHF | TGTGCCACCCAGGACAGTCGCAATCAGCCCCAGCATTTT
TRBD1 | . | 15 | TRBJ1-6 | TRBV18 | CASSPPGQGGSPLHF | TGTGCCAGCTCACCACCGGGGCAGGGGGGTTCACCCCTCCACTTT
. | . | 15 | TRBJ1-4 | TRBV9 | CASSVAGQREEKLFF | TGTGCCAGCAGCGTAGCCGGTCAGAGGGAAGAAAAACTGTTTTTT
. | . | 16 | TRBJ1-5 | TRBV25-1 | CASSDNRLASNQPQHF | TGTGCCAGCAGTGATAACAGGCTGGCCAGCAATCAGCCCCAGCATTTT
. | . | 12 | TRBJ1-2 | TRBV25-1 | CASTREAYGYTF | TGTGCCAGCACCAGAGAGGCGTATGGCTACACCTTC
TRBD2 | . | 15 | TRBJ2-1 | TRBV5-1 | CASSLDRREKGEQFF | TGCGCCAGCAGCTTGGATAGGCGGGAGAAAGGAGAGCAGTTCTTC
. | . | 14 | TRBJ2-7 | TRBV28 | CASSLQGKSYEQYF | TGTGCCAGCAGTTTACAGGGGAAATCCTACGAGCAGTACTTC
. | . | 12 | TRBJ1-2 | TRBV19 | CASSIGVSGYTF | TGTGCCAGTAGTATAGGCGTATCGGGCTACACCTTC
. | . | 15 | TRBJ1-4 | TRBV7-8 | CASSLAGLDNEKLFF | TGTGCCAGCAGCTTAGCTGGCCTTGATAATGAAAAACTGTTTTTT
. | . | 16 | TRBJ2-3 | TRBV3-1/TRBV3-2 | CASSDRRGGGTDTQYF | TGTGCCAGCAGCGACCGGAGGGGGGGCGGCACAGATACGCAGTATTTT